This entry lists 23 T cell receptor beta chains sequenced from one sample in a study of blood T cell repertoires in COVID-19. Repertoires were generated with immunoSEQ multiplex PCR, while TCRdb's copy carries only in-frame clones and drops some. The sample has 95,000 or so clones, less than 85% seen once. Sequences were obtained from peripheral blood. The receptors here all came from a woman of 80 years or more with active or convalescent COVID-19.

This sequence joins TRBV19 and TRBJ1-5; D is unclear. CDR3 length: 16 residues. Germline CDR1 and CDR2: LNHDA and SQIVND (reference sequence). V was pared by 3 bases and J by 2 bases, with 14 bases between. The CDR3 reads CASSMRGGRGNQPQHF. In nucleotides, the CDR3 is TGTGCCAGTAGTATGAGAGGAGGACGGGGCAATCAGCCCCAGCATTTT.

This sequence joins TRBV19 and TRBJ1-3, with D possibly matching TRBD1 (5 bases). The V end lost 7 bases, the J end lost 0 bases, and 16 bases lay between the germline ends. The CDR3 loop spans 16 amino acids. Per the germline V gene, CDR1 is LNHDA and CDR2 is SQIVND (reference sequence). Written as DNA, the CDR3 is TGTGCCAGTACCACAGACAGAAGTTACTCTGGAAACACCATATATTTT. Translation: CASTTDRSYSGNTIYF.

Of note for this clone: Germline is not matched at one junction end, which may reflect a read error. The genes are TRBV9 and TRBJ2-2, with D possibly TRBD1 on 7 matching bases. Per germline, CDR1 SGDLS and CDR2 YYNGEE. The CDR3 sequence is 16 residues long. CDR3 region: CASSATGPGGHRGAVF. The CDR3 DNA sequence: TGTGCCAGCAGCGCGACTGGGCCAGGGGGGCACCGGGGAGCTGTTTTT.

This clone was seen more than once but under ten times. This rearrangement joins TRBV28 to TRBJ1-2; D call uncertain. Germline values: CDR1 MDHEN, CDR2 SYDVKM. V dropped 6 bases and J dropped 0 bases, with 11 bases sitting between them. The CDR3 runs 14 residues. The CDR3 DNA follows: TGTGCCAGCAGCCCGCCGGGTTCTAACTATGGCTACACCTTC. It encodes CASSPPGSNYGYTF.

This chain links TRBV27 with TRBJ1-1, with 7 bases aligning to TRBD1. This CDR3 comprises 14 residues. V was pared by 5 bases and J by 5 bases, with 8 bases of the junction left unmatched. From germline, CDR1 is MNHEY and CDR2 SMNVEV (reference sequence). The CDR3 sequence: CASSKQGLVTEAFF. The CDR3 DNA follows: TGTGCCAGCAGTAAACAGGGGTTGGTGACTGAAGCTTTCTTT.

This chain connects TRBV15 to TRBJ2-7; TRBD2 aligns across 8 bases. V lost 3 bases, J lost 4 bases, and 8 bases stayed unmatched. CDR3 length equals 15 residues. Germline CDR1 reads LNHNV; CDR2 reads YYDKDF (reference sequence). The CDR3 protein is CATSSSGRAVYEQYF. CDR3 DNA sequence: TGTGCCACCAGCAGCTCCGGGAGGGCCGTTTACGAGCAGTACTTC.

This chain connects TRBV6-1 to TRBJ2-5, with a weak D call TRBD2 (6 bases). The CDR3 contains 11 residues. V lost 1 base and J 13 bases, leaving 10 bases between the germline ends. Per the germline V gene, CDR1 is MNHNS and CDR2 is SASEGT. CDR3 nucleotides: TGTGCCAGCAGTGAAGGGCGGGGAAGGTACTTC. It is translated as CASSEGRGRYF.

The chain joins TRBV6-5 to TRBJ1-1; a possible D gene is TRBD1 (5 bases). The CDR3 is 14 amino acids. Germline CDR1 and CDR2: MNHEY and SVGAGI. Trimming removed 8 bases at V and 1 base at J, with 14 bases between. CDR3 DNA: TGTGCCAGCGCCCCCCGGCAGGGGAACACTGAAGCTTTCTTT. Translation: CASAPRQGNTEAFF.

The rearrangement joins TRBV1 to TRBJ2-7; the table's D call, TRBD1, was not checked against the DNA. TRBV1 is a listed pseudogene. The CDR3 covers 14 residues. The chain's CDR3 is CTSSQGRGIGEQYF. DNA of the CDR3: TGCACCAGCAGCCAGGGCAGGGGTATCGGGGAGCAGTACTTC.

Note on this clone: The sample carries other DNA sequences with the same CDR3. CDR3 sequence reads: CASSPLQGYQETQYF. As DNA, the CDR3 is TGTGCCAGCAGCCCACTGCAGGGGTACCAAGAGACCCAGTACTTC. The genes are TRBV7-9 and TRBJ2-5; a weak D match, TRBD1 (6 bases). CDR3 length: 15 residues. CDR1 and CDR2 (germline): SEHNR, FQNEAQ (reference sequence). The ends were cut back, 5 bases at V and 0 bases at J, with 13 bases in the middle. Based on the CDR3 plus reference TRBV7-9 and TRBJ2-5, the full variable domain is DTGVSQNPRHKITKRGQNVTFRCDPISEHNRLYWYRQTLGQGPEFLTYFQNEAQLEKSRLLSDRFSAERPKGSFSTLEIQRTEQGDSAMYLCASSPLQGYQETQYFGPGTRLLVL.

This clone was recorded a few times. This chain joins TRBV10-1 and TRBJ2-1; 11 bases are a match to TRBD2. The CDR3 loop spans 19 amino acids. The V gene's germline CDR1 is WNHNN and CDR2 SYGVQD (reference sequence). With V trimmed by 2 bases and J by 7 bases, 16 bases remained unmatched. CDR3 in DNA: TGCGCCAGCAGTGAGACCCGACTAGCGGGATTAGAGTTAGGTAATGAGCAGTTCTTC. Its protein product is CASSETRLAGLELGNEQFF.

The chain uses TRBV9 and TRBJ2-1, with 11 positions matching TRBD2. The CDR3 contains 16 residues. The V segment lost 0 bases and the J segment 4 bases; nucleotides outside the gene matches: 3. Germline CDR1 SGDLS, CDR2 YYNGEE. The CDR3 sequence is CASSVEGLAAYNEQFF. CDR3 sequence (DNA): TGTGCCAGCAGCGTAGAGGGACTAGCGGCTTACAATGAGCAGTTCTTC. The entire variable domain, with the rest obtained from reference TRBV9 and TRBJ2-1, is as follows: DSGVTQTPKHLITATGQRVTLRCSPRSGDLSVYWYQQSLDQGLQFLIQYYNGEERAKGNILERFSAQQFPDLHSELNLSSLELGDSALYFCASSVEGLAAYNEQFFGPGTRLTVL.

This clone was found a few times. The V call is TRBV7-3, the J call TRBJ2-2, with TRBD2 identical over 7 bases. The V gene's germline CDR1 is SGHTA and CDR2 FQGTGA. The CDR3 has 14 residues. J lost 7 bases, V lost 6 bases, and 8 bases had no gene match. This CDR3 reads CASRPTSVDGELFF. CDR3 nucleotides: TGTGCCAGCAGACCAACTAGCGTAGACGGGGAGCTGTTTTTT.

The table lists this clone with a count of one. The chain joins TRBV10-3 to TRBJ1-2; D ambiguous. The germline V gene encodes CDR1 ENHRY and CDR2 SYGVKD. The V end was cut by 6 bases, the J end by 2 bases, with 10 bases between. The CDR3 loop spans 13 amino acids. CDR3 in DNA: TGTGCCATCAGGCGGCCTTCCAACTATGGCTACACCTTC. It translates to CAIRRPSNYGYTF.

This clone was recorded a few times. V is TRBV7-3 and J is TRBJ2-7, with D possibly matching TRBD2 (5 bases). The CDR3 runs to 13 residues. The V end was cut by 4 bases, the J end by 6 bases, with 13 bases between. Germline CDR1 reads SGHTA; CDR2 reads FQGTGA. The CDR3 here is CASSYLRAAEQYF. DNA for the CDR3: TGTGCCAGCAGCTACTTGCGGGCGGCCGAGCAGTACTTC.

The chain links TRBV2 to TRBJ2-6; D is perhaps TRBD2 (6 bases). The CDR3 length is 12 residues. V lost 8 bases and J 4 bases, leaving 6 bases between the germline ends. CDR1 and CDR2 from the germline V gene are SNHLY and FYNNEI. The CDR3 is CASAGGANVLTF. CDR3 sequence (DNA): TGTGCCAGCGCGGGGGGGGCCAACGTCCTGACTTTC.

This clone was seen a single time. The CDR3 is CASSLQASLYNEQFF. CDR3 nucleotides: TGTGCCAGCAGCTTACAGGCTTCCTTATACAATGAGCAGTTCTTC. The rearrangement links TRBV7-3 to TRBJ2-1; D is ambiguous. V was shortened by 2 bases and J by 4 bases, with 12 bases between the two germline ends. The CDR3 spans 15 residues. Looked up from germline, CDR1 is SGHTA and CDR2 is FQGTGA.

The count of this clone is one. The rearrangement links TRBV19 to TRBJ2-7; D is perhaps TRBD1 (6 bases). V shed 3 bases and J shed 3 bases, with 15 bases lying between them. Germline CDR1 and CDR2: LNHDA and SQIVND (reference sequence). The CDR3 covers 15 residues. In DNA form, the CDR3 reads TGTGCCAGTAGTATCCAGGACAGACCGTTCTACGAGCAGTACTTC. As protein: CASSIQDRPFYEQYF.

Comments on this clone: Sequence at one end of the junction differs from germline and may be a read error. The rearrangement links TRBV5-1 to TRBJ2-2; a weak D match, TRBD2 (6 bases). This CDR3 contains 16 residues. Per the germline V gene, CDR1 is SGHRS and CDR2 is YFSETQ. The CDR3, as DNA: TGTGCCAGCAGCTTGTTGGCGGGGAGGAACACCGGGGAGCTGTTTTTT. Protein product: CASSLLAGRNTGELFF.

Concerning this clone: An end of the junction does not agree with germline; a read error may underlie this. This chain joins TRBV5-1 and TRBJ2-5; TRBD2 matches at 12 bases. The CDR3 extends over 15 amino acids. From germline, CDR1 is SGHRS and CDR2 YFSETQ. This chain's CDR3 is CASSPSGRAEETQYF. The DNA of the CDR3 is TGTGCCAGCAGCCCTAGCGGGAGGGCCGAAGAGACCCAGTACTTC.

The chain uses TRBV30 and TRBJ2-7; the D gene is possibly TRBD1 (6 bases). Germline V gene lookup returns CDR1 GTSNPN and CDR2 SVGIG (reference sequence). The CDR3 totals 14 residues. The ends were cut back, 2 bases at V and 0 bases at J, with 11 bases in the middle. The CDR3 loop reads CAWSPWDTSYEQYF. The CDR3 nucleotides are TGTGCCTGGAGTCCTTGGGACACCTCCTACGAGCAGTACTTC.

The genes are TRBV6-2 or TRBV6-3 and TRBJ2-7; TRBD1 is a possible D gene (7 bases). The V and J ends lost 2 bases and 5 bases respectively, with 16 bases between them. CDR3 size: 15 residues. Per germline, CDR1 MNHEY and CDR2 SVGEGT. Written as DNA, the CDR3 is TGTGCCAGCAGTTACGGGGGCAGGGGGACTGACGAGCAGTACTTC. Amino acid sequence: CASSYGGRGTDEQYF.

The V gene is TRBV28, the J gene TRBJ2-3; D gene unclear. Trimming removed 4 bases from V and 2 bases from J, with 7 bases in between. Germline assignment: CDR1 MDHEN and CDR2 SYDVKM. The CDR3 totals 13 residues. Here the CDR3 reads CASSWAYTDTQYF. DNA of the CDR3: TGTGCCAGCAGTTGGGCCTACACAGATACGCAGTATTTT.